This TCR beta chain appears in the sequencing data of a study of Ad26.COV2.S vaccination and SARS-CoV-2 variants. Across the whole study: Intramuscularly, Ad26.COV2.S was given either once or twice, 56 days apart.

CDR3 length: 13 residues. The V end lost 0 bases, the J end lost 4 bases, and 7 bases lay between the germline ends. Germline V CDR1 and CDR2: GTSNPN, SVGIG (reference sequence). The study, taken as a whole, reports: Spike-specific TCR breadth ran higher among vaccine recipients than placebo recipients. Non-spike TCR breadth did not differ much between vaccine and placebo recipients.

As for this clone: What it binds is unknown. In the same sample, other DNA sequences code for this CDR3.

Profiled with immunoSEQ multiplex PCR; TCRdb holds only in-frame clones, not every one. Here the sample spans around 300,000 clones, 88% being singletons. Treatment indicated: around 19 received Ad26.COV2.S at low or high dose, single or two shots; 5 received placebo; per-sample allocation not given. Day 63 following the first vaccine or placebo injection was when the samples were taken. Adults aged 18-55 years in Boston included the donor. The sequence came from a person between 18 and 59 years old who received the Ad26.COV2.S COVID-19 vaccine or a placebo. The J gene is TRBJ1-5, the V gene TRBV30; D is ambiguous. The starting material was peripheral blood, obtained in a trial of Ad26.COV2.S vaccine versus placebo. DNA of the CDR3: TGTGCCTGGAGTGTGGATCGTAATCAGCCCCAGCATTTT. It translates to CAWSVDRNQPQHF.